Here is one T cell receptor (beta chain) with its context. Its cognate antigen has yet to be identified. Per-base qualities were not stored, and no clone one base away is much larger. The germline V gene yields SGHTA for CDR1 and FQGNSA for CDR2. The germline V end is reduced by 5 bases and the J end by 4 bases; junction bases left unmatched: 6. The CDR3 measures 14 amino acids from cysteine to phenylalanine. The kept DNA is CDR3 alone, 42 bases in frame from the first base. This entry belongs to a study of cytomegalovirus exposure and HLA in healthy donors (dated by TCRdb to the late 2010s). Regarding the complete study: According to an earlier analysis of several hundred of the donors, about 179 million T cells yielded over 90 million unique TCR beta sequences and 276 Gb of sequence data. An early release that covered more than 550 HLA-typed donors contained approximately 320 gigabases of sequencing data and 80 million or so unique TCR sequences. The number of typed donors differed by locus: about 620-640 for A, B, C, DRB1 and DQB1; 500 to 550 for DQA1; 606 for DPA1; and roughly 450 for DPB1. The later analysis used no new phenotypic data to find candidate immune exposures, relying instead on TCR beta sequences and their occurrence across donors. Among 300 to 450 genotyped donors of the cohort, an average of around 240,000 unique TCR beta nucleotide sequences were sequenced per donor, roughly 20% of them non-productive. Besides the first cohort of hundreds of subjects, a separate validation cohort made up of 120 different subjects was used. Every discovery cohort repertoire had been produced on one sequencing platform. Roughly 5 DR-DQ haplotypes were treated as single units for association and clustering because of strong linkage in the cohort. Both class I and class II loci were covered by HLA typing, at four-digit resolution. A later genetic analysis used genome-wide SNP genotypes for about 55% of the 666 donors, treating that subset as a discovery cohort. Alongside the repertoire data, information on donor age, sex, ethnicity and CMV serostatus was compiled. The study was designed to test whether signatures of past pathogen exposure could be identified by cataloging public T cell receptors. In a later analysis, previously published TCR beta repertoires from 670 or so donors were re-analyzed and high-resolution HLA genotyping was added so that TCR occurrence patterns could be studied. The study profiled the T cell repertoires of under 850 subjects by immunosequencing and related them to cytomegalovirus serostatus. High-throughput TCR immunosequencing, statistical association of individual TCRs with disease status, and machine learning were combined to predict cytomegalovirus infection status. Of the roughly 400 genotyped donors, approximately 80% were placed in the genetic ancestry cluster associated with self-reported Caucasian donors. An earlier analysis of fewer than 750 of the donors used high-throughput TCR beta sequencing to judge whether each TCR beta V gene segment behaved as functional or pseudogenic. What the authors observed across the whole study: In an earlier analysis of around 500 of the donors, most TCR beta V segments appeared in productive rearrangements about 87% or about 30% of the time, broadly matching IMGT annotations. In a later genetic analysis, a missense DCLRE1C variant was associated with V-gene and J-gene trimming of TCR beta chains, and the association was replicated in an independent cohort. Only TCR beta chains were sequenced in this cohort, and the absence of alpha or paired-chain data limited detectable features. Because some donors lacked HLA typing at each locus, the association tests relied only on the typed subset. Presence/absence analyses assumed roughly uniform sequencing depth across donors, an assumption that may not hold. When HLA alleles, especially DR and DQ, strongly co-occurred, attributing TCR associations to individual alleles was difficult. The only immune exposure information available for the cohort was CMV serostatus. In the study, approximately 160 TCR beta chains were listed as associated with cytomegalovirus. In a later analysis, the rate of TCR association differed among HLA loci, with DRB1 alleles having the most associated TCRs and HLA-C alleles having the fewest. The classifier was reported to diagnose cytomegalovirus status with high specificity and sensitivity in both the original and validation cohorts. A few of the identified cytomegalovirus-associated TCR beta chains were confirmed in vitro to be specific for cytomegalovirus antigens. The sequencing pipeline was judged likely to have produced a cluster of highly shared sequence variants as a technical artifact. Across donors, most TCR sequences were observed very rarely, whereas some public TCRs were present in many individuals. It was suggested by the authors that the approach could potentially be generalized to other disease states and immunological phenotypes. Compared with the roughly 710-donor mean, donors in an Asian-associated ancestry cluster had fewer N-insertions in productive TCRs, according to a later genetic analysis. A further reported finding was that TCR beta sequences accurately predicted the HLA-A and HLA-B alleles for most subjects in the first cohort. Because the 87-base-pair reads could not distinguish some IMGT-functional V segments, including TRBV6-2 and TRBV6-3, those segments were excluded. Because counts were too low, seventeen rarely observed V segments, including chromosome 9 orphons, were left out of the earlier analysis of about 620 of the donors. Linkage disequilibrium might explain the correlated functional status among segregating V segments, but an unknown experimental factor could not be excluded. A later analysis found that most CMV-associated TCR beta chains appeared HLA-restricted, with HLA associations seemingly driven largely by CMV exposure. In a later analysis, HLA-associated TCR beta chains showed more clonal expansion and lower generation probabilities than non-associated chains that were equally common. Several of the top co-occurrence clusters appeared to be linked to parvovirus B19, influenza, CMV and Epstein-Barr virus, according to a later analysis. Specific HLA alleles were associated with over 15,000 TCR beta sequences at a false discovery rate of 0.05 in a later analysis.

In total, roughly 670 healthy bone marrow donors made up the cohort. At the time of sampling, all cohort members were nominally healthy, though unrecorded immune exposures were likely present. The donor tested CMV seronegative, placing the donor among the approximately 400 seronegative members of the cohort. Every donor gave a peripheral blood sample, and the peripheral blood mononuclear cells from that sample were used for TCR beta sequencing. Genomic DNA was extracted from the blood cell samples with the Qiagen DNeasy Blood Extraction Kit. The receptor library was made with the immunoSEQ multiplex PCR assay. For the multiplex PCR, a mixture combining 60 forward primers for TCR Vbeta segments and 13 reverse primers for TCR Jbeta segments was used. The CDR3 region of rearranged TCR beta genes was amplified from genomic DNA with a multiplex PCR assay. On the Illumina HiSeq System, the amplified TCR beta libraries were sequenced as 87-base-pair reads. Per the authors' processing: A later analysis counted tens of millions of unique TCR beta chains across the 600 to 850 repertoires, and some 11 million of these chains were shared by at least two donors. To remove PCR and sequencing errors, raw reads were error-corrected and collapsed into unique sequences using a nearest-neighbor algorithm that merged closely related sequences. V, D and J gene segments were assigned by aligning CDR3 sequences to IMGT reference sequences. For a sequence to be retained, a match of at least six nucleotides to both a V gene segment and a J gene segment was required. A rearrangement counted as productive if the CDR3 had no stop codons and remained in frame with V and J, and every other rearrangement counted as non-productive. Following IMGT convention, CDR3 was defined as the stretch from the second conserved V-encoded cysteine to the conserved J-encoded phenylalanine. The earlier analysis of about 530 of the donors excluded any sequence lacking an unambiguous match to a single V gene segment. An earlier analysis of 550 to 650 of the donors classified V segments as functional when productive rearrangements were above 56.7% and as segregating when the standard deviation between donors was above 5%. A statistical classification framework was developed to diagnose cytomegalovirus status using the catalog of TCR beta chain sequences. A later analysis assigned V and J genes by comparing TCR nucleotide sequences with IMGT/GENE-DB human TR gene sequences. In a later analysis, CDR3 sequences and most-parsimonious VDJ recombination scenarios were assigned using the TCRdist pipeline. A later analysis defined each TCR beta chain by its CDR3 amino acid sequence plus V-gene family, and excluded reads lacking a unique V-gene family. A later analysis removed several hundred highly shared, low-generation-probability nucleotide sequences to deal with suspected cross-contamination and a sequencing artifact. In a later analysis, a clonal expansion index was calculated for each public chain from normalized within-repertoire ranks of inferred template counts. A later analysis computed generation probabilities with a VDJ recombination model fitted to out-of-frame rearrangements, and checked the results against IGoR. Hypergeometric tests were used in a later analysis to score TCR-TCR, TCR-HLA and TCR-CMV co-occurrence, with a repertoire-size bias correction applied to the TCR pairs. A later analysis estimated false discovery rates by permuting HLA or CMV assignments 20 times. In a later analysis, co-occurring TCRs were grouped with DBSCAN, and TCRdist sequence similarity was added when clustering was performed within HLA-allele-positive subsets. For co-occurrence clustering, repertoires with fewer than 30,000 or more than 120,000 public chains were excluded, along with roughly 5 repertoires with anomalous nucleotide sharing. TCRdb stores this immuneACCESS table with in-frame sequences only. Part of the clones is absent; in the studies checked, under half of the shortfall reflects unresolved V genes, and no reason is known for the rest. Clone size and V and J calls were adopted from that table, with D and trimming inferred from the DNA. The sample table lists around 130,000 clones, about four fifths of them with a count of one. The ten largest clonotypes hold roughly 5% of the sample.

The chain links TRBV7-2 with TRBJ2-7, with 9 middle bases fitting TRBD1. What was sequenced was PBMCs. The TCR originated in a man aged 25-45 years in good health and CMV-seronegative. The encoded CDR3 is CASSGRTGEYEQYF. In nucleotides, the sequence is TGTGCCAGCAGCGGACGGACAGGGGAGTACGAGCAGTACTTC.